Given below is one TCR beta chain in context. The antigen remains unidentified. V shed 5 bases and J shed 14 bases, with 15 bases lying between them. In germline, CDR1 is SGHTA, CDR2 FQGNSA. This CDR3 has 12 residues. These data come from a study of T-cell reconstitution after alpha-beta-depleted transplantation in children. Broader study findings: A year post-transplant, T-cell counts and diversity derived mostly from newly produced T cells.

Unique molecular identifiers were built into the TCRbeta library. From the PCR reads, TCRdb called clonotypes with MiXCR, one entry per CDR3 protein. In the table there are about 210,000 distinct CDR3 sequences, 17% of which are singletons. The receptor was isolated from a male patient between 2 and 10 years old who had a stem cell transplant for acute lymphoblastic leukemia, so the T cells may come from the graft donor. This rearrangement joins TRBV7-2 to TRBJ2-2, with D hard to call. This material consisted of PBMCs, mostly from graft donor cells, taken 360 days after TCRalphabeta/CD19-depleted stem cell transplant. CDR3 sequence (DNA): TGTGCCAGCAGCCAACGACAACGCTTTCTGTTTTTT. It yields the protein CASSQRQRFLFF.